This entry features one TCR beta chain sequence. Which antigen it targets is not known. The record has no base qualities; no much larger clone is one base away. The data belong to a study of blood T cell repertoires in COVID-19 (dated by TCRdb to 2018 to 2020). General notes on the study: Samples from collaborators originated in the United States, Italy and Spain and spanned both the acute and convalescent phases of COVID-19. A de-identified subject ID, COVID-19 status, age in years and sex were almost always included in the sample metadata. The samples were drawn from two sources: the first 160 participants of the ongoing ImmuneRACE study, and approximately 1,300 subjects contributed by 6 global collaborators. Subjects who had been exposed to COVID-19, were actively infected with it, or had recovered from it provided the deeply sampled blood TCRbeta repertoires that made up the dataset. A freely available public database, intended as a resource for researchers studying the immune response to SARS-CoV-2, is where the repertoires were released. Where available, HLA class I and class II types were taken from metadata supplied by the sample provider and were not determined by assay-based typing. The prospective study material was composed of cDNA or gDNA derived from T cells, B-cell-depleted T cells, or PBMCs. Summary of the overall study and its limitations: Clinical and demographic metadata were provided uncurated, with the amount varying by source and participant.

In the germline V gene, CDR1 corresponds to MDHEN and CDR2 to SYDVKM. The CDR3 goes from the cysteine to the phenylalanine over 15 residues. Kept here is only the CDR3 DNA, which spans 45 bases and is read in frame from base 1. The junction shows trimming of 6 bases on V and 2 bases on J, plus 14 bases between the germline ends. Samples from volunteer blood donors who had recovered from COVID-19 were contributed by a second Seattle source. Collaborating institutions collected whole blood in K2EDTA tubes following their own protocols. For TCRbeta analysis, collaborators shipped samples as frozen whole blood, isolated PBMCs, or DNA extracted from either of those sample types. TCRbeta CDR3 regions were amplified from genomic DNA by means of the immunoSEQ Assay, a bias-controlled multiplex PCR. On the authors' methods: The number of nucleated cells in each sample was estimated by amplification of reference gene primers within the assay. To quantify the absolute abundance of each unique TCRbeta CDR3 rearrangement, sequence reads were collapsed and filtered. For each sample, productive Simpson clonality was calculated by taking the square root of Simpson's diversity index across productive rearrangements. TCRdb stores this immuneACCESS table with in-frame sequences only. Part of the clones is absent; in the studies checked, under half of the shortfall reflects unresolved V genes, and no reason is known for the rest. V, J and clone size derive from that table, while D and trimming were established from the DNA sequence. A total of roughly 250,000 clones appear in this sample, roughly 89% of them only once. Of the sample, about 1.5% falls within the top ten clones.

The clonotype comes from a woman in her forties who had recovered from COVID-19. The rearrangement joined TRBV28 to TRBJ1-5; the D segment could be TRBD1, given 6 matching bases. Specimen: peripheral blood. This receptor carries the CDR3 CASREGVERNQPQHF. The DNA is as follows: TGTGCCAGCAGAGAGGGGGTGGAACGCAATCAGCCCCAGCATTTT.